This TCR beta chain was recovered during a study of T cells in Graves' hyperthyroidism and ophthalmopathy. Background on the study: The blood sample was taken at first diagnosis, before treatment began.

This clonotype has at least ten counts. The antigen is unknown. The CDR3 runs 16 residues. The germline V gene has CDR1 KGHDR and CDR2 SFDVKD. V shed 2 bases and J shed 2 bases, with 11 bases lying between them. Amplification targeted TCR beta CDR3 regions from RNA transcripts. TCR CDR3 underwent first-round RT-PCR with the HTBI primer set. TCRdb independently ran MiXCR on the multiplex PCR reads; one entry per CDR3 protein. The sample holds approximately 400,000 distinct CDR3 sequences; about 14% are singletons and the top ten take about 20%. Study-level points and caveats: Ophthalmopathy, which appeared later, was predicted by the model a median roughly 6.5 months before onset. Most thyroid clonotypes expanded above 0.001 appeared in blood too.

Source material for PBMCs was over 8 ml fresh peripheral blood. The sequence was obtained from a woman in her thirties with Graves' ophthalmopathy. The chain combines TRBV24-1 with TRBJ2-2; unclear D gene. What was sequenced was blood. CDR3 protein: CATSDYVTINTGELFF. For the CDR3, the DNA is TGTGCCACCAGTGATTATGTAACCATCAACACCGGGGAGCTGTTTTTT.